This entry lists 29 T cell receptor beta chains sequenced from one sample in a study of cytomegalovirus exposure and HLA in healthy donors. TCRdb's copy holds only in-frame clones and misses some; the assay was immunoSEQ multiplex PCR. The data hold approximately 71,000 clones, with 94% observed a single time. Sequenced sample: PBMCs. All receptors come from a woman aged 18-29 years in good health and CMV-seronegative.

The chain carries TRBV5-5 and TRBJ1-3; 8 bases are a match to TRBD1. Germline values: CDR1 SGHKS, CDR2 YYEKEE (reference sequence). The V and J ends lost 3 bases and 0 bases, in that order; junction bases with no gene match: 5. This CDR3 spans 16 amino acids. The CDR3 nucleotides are TGTGCCAGCAGCTCCAGGACAGGGCTCTCTGGAAACACCATATATTTT. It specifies CASSSRTGLSGNTIYF.

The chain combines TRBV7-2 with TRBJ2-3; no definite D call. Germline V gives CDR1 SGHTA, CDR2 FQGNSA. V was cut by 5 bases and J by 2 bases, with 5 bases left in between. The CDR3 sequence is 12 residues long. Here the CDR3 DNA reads TGTGCCAGCAGCCACTACACAGATACGCAGTATTTT. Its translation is CASSHYTDTQYF.

The CDR3 protein is CASSADGKNTEAFF. The CDR3, as DNA: TGTGCCAGCAGCGCGGACGGGAAGAACACTGAAGCTTTCTTT. The chain uses TRBV6-6 and TRBJ1-1; no clear D. Trimming took 6 bases from V and 1 from J, leaving 12 bases between them. Germline assignment: CDR1 MNHNY and CDR2 SVGAGI (reference sequence). The CDR3 loop spans 14 amino acids.

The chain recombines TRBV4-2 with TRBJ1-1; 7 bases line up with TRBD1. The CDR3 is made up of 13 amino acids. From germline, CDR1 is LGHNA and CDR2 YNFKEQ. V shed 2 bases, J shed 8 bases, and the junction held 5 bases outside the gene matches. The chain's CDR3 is CASSQFGDSEAFF. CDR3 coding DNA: TGTGCCAGCAGCCAATTTGGGGACAGCGAAGCTTTCTTT.

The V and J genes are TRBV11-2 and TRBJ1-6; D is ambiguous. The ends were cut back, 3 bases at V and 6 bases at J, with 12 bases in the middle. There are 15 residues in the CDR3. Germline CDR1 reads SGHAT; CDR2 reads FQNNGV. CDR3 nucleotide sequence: TGTGCCAGCAGCTTGAGAGGAGATTTTAATTCACCCCTCCACTTT. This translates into CASSLRGDFNSPLHF.

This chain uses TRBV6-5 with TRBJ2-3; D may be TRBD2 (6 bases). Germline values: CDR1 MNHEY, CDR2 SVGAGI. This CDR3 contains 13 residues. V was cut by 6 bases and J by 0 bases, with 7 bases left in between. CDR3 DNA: TGTGCCAGCAGCCGGGAGAGCACAGATACGCAGTATTTT. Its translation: CASSRESTDTQYF.

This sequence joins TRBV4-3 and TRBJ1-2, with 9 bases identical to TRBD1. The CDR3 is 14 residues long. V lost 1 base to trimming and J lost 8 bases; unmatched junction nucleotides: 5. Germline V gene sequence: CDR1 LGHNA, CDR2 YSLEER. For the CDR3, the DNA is TGCGCCAGCAGCCAAGGATGGACAGGGGCCGGCTACACCTTC. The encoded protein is CASSQGWTGAGYTF.

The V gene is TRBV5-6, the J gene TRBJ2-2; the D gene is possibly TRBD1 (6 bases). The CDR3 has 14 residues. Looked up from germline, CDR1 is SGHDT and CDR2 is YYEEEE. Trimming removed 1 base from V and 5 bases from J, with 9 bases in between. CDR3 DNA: TGTGCCAGCAGCTTGACAGGGCTTACCGGGGAGCTGTTTTTT. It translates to CASSLTGLTGELFF.

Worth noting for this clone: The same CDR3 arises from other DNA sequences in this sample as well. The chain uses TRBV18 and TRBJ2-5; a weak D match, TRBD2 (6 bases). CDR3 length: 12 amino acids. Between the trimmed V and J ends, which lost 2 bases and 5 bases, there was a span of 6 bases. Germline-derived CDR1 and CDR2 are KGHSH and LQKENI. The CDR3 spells CASSPGRETQYF. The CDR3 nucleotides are TGTGCCAGCTCACCAGGGAGGGAGACCCAGTACTTC. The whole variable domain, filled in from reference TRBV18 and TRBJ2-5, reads NAGVMQNPRHLVRRRGQEARLRCSPMKGHSHVYWYRQLPEEGLKFMVYLQKENIIDESGMPKERFSAEFPKEGPSILRIQQVVRGDSAAYFCASSPGRETQYFGPGTRLLVL.

The CDR3 DNA reads TGCGCCAGCAGCCAACGCTTCAGGCTGAACACTGAAGCTTTCTTT. Protein: CASSQRFRLNTEAFF. J is TRBJ1-1 and V is TRBV4-1; no firm D call. Trimming pared 2 bases from V and 0 bases from J, leaving 10 bases between. CDR3 length equals 15 residues. CDR1 is MGHRA and CDR2 is YSYEKL in the germline V gene.

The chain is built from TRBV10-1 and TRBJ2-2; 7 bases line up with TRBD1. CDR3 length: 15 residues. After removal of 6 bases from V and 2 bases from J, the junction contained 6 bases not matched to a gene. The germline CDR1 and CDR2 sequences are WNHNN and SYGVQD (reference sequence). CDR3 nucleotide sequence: TGCGCCAGCAGCCACCGGGACAGCAACACCGGGGAGCTGTTTTTT. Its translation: CASSHRDSNTGELFF.

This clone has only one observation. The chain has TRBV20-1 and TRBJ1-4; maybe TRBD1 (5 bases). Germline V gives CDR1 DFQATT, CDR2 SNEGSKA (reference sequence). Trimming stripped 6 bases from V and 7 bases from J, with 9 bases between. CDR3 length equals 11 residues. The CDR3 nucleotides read TGCAGTGCAAGGGGTGGTGAAAAACTGTTTTTT. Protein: CSARGGEKLFF.

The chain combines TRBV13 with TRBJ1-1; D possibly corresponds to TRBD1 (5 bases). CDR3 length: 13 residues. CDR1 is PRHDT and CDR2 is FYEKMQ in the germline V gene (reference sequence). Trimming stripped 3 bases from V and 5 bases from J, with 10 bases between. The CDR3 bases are TGTGCCAGCAGCTTTCAGGGTGATACTGAAGCTTTCTTT. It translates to CASSFQGDTEAFF.

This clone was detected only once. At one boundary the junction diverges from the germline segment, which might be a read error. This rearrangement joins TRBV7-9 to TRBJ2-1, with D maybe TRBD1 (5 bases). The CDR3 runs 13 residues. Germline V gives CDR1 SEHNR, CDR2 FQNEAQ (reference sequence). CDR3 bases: TGTGCCAGCAGCTTAGAACAGGCTTGGTCATGGGTCTTC. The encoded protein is CASSLEQAWSWVF.

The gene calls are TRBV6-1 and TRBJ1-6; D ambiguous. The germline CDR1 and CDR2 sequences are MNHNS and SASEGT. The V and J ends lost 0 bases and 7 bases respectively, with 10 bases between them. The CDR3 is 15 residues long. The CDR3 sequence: CASSEAPEVNSPLHF. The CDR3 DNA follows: TGTGCCAGCAGTGAAGCGCCGGAGGTCAATTCACCCCTCCACTTT.

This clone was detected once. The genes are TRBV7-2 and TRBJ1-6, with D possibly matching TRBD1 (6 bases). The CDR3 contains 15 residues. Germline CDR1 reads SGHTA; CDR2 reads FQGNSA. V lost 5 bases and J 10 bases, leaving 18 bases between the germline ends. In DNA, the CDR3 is TGTGCCAGCAGCCCAAAGGGGGGGGCGGGATCACCCCTCCACTTT. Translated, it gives CASSPKGGAGSPLHF.

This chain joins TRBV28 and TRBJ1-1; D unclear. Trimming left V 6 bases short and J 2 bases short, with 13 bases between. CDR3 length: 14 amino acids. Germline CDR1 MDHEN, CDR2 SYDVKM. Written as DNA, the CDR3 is TGTGCCAGCAGATTAGGAGGATTAAACACTGAAGCTTTCTTT. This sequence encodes CASRLGGLNTEAFF.

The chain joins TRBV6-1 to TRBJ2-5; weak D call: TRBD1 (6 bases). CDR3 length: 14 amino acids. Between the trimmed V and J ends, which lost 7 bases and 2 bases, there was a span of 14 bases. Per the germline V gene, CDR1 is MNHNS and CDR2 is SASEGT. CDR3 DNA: TGTGCCAGCACCTGGACAGTATTACAAGAGACCCAGTACTTC. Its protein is CASTWTVLQETQYF.

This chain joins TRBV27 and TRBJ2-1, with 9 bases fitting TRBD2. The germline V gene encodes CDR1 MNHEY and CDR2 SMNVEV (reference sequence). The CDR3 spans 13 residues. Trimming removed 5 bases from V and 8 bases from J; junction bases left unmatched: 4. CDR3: CASSRGLAYEQFF. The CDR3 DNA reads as TGTGCCAGCAGTAGGGGACTAGCTTATGAGCAGTTCTTC.

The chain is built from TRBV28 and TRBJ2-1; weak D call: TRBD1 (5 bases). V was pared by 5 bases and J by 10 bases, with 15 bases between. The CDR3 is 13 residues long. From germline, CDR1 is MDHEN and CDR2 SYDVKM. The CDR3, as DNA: TGTGCCAGCAGTCCCAATCAGGGTCGCGAGCAGTTCTTC. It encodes CASSPNQGREQFF.

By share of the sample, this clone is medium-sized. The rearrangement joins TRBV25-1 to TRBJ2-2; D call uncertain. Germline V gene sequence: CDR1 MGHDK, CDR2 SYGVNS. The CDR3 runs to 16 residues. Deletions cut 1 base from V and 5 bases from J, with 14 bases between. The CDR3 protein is CASSELSDGWTGELFF. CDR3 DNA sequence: TGTGCCAGCAGTGAATTAAGTGACGGGTGGACCGGGGAGCTGTTTTTT. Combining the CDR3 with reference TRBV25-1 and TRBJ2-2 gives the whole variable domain EADIYQTPRYLVIGTGKKITLECSQTMGHDKMYWYQQDPGMELHLIHYSYGVNSTEKGDLSSESTVSRIRTEHFPLTLESARPSHTSQYLCASSELSDGWTGELFFGEGSRLTVL.

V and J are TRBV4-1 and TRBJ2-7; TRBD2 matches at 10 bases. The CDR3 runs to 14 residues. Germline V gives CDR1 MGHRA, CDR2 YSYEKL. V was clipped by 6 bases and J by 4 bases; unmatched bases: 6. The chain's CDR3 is CASSPWTSGYEQYF. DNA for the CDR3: TGCGCCAGCAGTCCTTGGACTAGCGGATACGAGCAGTACTTC.

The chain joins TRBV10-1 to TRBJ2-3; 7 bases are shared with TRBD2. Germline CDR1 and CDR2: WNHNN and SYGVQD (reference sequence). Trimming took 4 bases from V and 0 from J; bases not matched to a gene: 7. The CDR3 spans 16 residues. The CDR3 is CASSVLADLSTDTQYF. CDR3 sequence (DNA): TGCGCCAGCAGTGTCCTAGCGGACCTTAGCACAGATACGCAGTATTTT.

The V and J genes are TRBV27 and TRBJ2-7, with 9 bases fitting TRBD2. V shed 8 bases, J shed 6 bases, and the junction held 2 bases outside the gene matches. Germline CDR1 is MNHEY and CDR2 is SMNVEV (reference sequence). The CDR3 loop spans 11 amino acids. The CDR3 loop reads CASAGGAEQYF. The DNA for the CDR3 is TGTGCCAGCGCGGGGGGGGCCGAGCAGTACTTC.

The CDR3 DNA follows: TGTGCCAGCAGTCCTGACAGGTATCTGAACACTGAAGCTTTCTTT. Its protein product is CASSPDRYLNTEAFF. The chain uses TRBV28 and TRBJ1-1; a weak D match, TRBD1 (6 bases). Trimming left V 5 bases short and J 0 bases short, with 13 bases between. The CDR3 loop spans 15 amino acids. Germline lookup yields CDR1 MDHEN and CDR2 SYDVKM.

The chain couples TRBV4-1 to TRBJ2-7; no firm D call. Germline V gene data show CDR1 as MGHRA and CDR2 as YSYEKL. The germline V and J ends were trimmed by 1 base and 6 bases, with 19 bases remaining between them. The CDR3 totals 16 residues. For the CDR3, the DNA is TGCGCCAGCAGCCAAGTCTCGACCGCTCACAGACCCGAGCAGTACTTC. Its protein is CASSQVSTAHRPEQYF.

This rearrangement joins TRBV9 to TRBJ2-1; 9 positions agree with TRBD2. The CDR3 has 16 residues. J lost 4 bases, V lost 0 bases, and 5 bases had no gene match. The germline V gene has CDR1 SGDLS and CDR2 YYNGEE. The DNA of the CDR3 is TGTGCCAGCAGCGTAGAAAGTAGCGGGAGATACAATGAGCAGTTCTTC. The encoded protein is CASSVESSGRYNEQFF.

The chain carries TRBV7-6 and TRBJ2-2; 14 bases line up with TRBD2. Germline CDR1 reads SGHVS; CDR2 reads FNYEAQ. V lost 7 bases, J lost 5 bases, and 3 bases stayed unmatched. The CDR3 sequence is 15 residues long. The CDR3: CASNGLAGGTGELFF. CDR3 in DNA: TGTGCCAGCAACGGACTAGCGGGGGGAACCGGGGAGCTGTTTTTT.

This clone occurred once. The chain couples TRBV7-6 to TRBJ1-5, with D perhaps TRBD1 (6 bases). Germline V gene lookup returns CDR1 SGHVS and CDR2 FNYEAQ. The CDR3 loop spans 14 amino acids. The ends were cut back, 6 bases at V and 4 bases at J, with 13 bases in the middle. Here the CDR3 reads CASSWGQGNQPQHF. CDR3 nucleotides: TGTGCCAGCAGTTGGGGGCAAGGAAATCAGCCCCAGCATTTT.